The 26 T cell receptor beta chains below come from one sample, sequenced in a study of blood T cell repertoires in COVID-19. Profiling relied on immunoSEQ multiplex PCR, and the TCRdb table lists in-frame clones only, not all of them. This table holds under 300,000 clones, around nine tenths found once. Sequenced material: PBMCs or T cells enriched from blood (not recorded which). The receptor source for this set is a woman between 18 and 29 years old who had recovered from COVID-19.

The V gene is TRBV15, the J gene TRBJ1-2; D unclear. The CDR3 covers 14 residues. Trimming took off 1 base at V and 8 bases at J, with 14 bases between the two ends. Germline-derived CDR1 and CDR2 are LNHNV and YYDKDF (reference sequence). The CDR3 DNA follows: TGTGCCACCAGCAGAGGGTGGGCCCCTTGGGGCTACACCTTC. Translation gives CATSRGWAPWGYTF.

On this clone: An end of the junction does not agree with germline; a read error may underlie this. The gene calls are TRBV7-7 and TRBJ1-3, with TRBD1 identical over 7 bases. The germline V gene encodes CDR1 SSHAT and CDR2 FNYEAQ (reference sequence). The CDR3 sequence is 19 residues long. CDR3 protein: CASSFTHPDRSLSGNTIYF. The CDR3 DNA sequence: TGTGCTAGCAGCTTTACGCACCCGGACAGGTCCCTCTCTGGAAACACCATATATTTT.

The CDR3 bases are TGTGCCAGCAGCTTCCTACAGCCTAATGAAAAACTGTTTTTT. It specifies CASSFLQPNEKLFF. The chain couples TRBV7-9 to TRBJ1-4; D unclear. CDR1 SEHNR and CDR2 FQNEAQ come from the germline V gene (reference sequence). The CDR3 consists of 14 residues. V was clipped by 3 bases and J by 3 bases, with 8 bases between them.

The J gene is TRBJ1-2, the V gene TRBV19, with 9 positions matching TRBD1. The CDR3 totals 14 residues. Trimming took 6 bases from V and 5 from J; bases not matched to a gene: 7. Germline loops: CDR1 LNHDA, CDR2 SQIVND (reference sequence). The CDR3 DNA is TGTGCCAGTAGAGCCACAGGGGGCGGATATGGCTACACCTTC. This encodes CASRATGGGYGYTF. The full variable domain, rest sourced from reference TRBV19 and TRBJ1-2, is DGGITQSPKYLFRKEGQNVTLSCEQNLNHDAMYWYRQDPGQGLRLIYYSQIVNDFQKGDIAEGYSVSREKKESFPLTVTSAQKNPTAFYLCASRATGGGYGYTFGSGTRLTVV.

The chain uses TRBV10-2 and TRBJ1-1, with 10 bases matching TRBD1. V dropped 6 bases and J dropped 7; count of bases not matched to a gene: 5. Germline CDR1 WSHSY, CDR2 SAAADI. The CDR3 length is 13 residues. The CDR3 sequence: CASRGTGEFEAFF. CDR3 bases: TGCGCCAGCAGGGGGACAGGGGAGTTTGAAGCTTTCTTT.

The CDR3 region has the DNA TGTGCCAGCAGCCAAAACGGGAGGGGTTGGCACAACTATGGCTACACCTTC. Its protein is CASSQNGRGWHNYGYTF. The gene calls are TRBV3-1 (or the pseudogene TRBV3-2) and TRBJ1-2; D is perhaps TRBD1 (5 bases). The V gene lost 2 bases and the J gene lost 2 bases, with 18 bases spanning the gap. CDR3 length equals 17 residues. The germline gives CDR1 LGHDT, CDR2 YNNKEL (reference sequence).

At least ten counts were recorded for this clone. The chain recombines TRBV6-4 with TRBJ2-1; D possibly corresponds to TRBD1 (5 bases). The germline gives CDR1 MRHNA, CDR2 SNTAGT. CDR3 length: 13 amino acids. Between the trimmed V and J ends, which lost 0 bases and 5 bases, there was a span of 5 bases. This CDR3 is CASSDSDNNEQFF. The CDR3 nucleotides are TGTGCCAGCAGTGACTCGGACAACAATGAGCAGTTCTTC.

This clone was seen just once. This chain connects TRBV10-3 to TRBJ1-1; the D is unclear. V shed 6 bases and J shed 0 bases, with 11 bases lying between them. This CDR3 spans 14 amino acids. In germline, CDR1 is ENHRY, CDR2 SYGVKD. CDR3 DNA sequence: TGTGCCATCAGAGCGACGGAAATGAACACTGAAGCTTTCTTT. This gives the protein CAIRATEMNTEAFF.

The chain links TRBV2 to TRBJ2-2; 7 bases align to TRBD1. After removal of 1 base from V and 1 base from J, the junction contained 6 bases not matched to a gene. In germline, CDR1 is SNHLY, CDR2 FYNNEI. The CDR3 loop spans 17 amino acids. The CDR3 is CASSEGVRTGNTGELFF. In nucleotides, the CDR3 is TGTGCCAGCAGTGAAGGTGTTAGGACAGGGAACACCGGGGAGCTGTTTTTT. Full variable domain (outside the CDR3, taken from reference TRBV2 and TRBJ2-2): EPEVTQTPSHQVTQMGQEVILRCVPISNHLYFYWYRQILGQKVEFLVSFYNNEISEKSEIFDDQFSVERPDGSNFTLKIRSTKLEDSAMYFCASSEGVRTGNTGELFFGEGSRLTVL.

J is TRBJ2-3 and V is TRBV7-2, with 8 bases matching TRBD2. The J segment lost 7 bases and the V segment lost 4 bases, leaving 19 bases of the junction unmatched. The CDR3 is 18 residues long. Germline V lookup: CDR1 SGHTA, CDR2 FQGNSA. The CDR3 bases are TGTGCCAGCAGCTCCAAATCCCCCGGTTCGGTAGCGGGGCATACGCAGTATTTT. This codes for CASSSKSPGSVAGHTQYF.

The J gene is TRBJ2-4, the V gene TRBV5-1; 11 bases map to TRBD1. The CDR3 length is 16 residues. J gave up 8 bases and V 3 bases, and 10 bases lay outside the gene matches. Germline CDR1 SGHRS, CDR2 YFSETQ. As DNA, the CDR3 is TGCGCCAGCAGCTGGGACAGGGGGACCCCACAGGACATTCAGTACTTC. This gives the protein CASSWDRGTPQDIQYF.

This clone was observed once. This chain connects TRBV4-1 to TRBJ2-1; the match to TRBD2 covers 8 bases. The V and J ends lost 1 base and 3 bases, in that order; junction bases with no gene match: 5. Germline CDR1 reads MGHRA; CDR2 reads YSYEKL. The CDR3 consists of 16 residues. Here the CDR3 DNA reads TGCGCCAGCAGCCAAGTGGGCGGGAGGCACTACAATGAGCAGTTCTTC. It encodes CASSQVGGRHYNEQFF.

The V call is TRBV7-9, the J call TRBJ2-3, with TRBD2 matching 13 bases. This CDR3 region has 17 residues. Germline values: CDR1 SEHNR, CDR2 FQNEAQ (reference sequence). J gave up 2 bases and V 3 bases, and 5 bases lay outside the gene matches. CDR3 bases: TGTGCCAGCAGCTTGCCGACTAGCGGGGGGACCACAGATACGCAGTATTTT. Amino acid sequence: CASSLPTSGGTTDTQYF. The whole variable domain, remainder taken from reference TRBV7-9 and TRBJ2-3, is DTGVSQNPRHKITKRGQNVTFRCDPISEHNRLYWYRQTLGQGPEFLTYFQNEAQLEKSRLLSDRFSAERPKGSFSTLEIQRTEQGDSAMYLCASSLPTSGGTTDTQYFGPGTRLTVL.

V usage is TRBV7-2 and J usage is TRBJ2-5; tentatively, D is TRBD1 (6 bases). V was shortened by 2 bases and J by 3 bases, with 10 bases between the two germline ends. Per the germline V gene, CDR1 is SGHTA and CDR2 is FQGNSA. The CDR3 has 14 amino acids. CDR3 sequence (DNA): TGTGCCAGCAGCTTATCTGGGGGCGAAGAGACCCAGTACTTC. Translating gives CASSLSGGEETQYF.

The chain is built from TRBV11-2 and TRBJ1-2; 10 bases are shared with TRBD1. The CDR3 loop spans 14 amino acids. CDR1 is SGHAT, CDR2 FQNNGV, per germline. Germline trimming cut 3 bases from V and 8 bases from J; bases unmatched to any gene: 6. For the CDR3, the DNA is TGTGCCAGCAGCTTCCAGGGGACAGGGGTCGGCTACACCTTC. Translated: CASSFQGTGVGYTF.

The chain couples TRBV10-3 to TRBJ2-7; TRBD1 aligns across 7 bases. The CDR3 consists of 14 residues. With V trimmed by 5 bases and J by 6 bases, 10 bases remained unmatched. CDR1 is ENHRY, CDR2 SYGVKD, per germline. CDR3 region: CAISMAGTVSEQYF. CDR3 coding DNA: TGTGCCATCAGTATGGCCGGGACAGTTAGCGAGCAGTACTTC.

The V and J genes are TRBV5-1 and TRBJ2-7; TRBD2 agrees at 12 bases. CDR3 size: 15 residues. V gave up 4 bases and J gave up 4 bases; unmatched junction bases: 6. From germline, CDR1 is SGHRS and CDR2 YFSETQ. The CDR3 coding sequence is TGCGCCAGCAGCAGTGGACTAGCGGGATATTACGAGCAGTACTTC. This gives the protein CASSSGLAGYYEQYF.

This chain connects TRBV4-2 to TRBJ2-7; 14 bases fit TRBD2. The junction had 2 bases not matched to a gene; V was cut back by 4 bases and J by 3 bases. In germline, CDR1 is LGHNA, CDR2 YNFKEQ. The CDR3 is 15 residues long. The CDR3, as DNA: TGTGCCAGCAGCCCCGGACTAGCGGGGGGCTACGAGCAGTACTTC. This sequence encodes CASSPGLAGGYEQYF.

The V gene is TRBV3-1 (or the pseudogene TRBV3-2), the J gene TRBJ1-1; D is unclear. Deletions cut 8 bases from V and 0 bases from J, with 13 bases between. The CDR3 is 14 residues long. Germline CDR1 LGHDT, CDR2 YNNKEL (reference sequence). This CDR3 is CASSSGVVNTEAFF. Here the CDR3 DNA reads TGTGCCAGCTCCTCCGGGGTGGTGAACACTGAAGCTTTCTTT.

This clone was seen a handful of times. The gene calls are TRBV2 and TRBJ2-5; a possible D gene is TRBD1 (6 bases). The CDR3 runs 13 residues. V shed 7 bases and J shed 5 bases, with 14 bases lying between them. The germline V gene encodes CDR1 SNHLY and CDR2 FYNNEI. The CDR3 coding sequence is TGTGCCAGCAAGGAGGTGGGACACGAGACCCAGTACTTC. Its translation: CASKEVGHETQYF.

The genes are TRBV28 and TRBJ2-1; a weak D match, TRBD2 (6 bases). This CDR3 is built from 14 residues. Trimming stripped 3 bases from V and 6 bases from J, with 12 bases between. Germline-derived CDR1 and CDR2 are MDHEN and SYDVKM. CDR3 sequence (DNA): TGTGCCAGCAGTTTTGCGGGGTATCGCAATGAGCAGTTCTTC. Amino acids: CASSFAGYRNEQFF.

The rearrangement links TRBV19 to TRBJ1-2, with TRBD1 as a possible D gene (6 bases). The CDR3 extends over 13 amino acids. Germline CDR1 LNHDA, CDR2 SQIVND (reference sequence). Trimming removed 2 bases from V and 6 bases from J, with 10 bases in between. This chain's CDR3 is CASSIRTVDGYTF. The CDR3 nucleotides are TGTGCCAGTAGTATAAGGACAGTTGATGGCTACACCTTC.

V and J are TRBV19 and TRBJ1-5, with 9 bases aligning to TRBD1. Germline CDR1 is LNHDA and CDR2 is SQIVND (reference sequence). Germline trimming cut 4 bases from V and 5 bases from J; bases unmatched to any gene: 6. The CDR3 has 15 residues. CDR3 sequence: CASSTRQGGYQPQHF. DNA for the CDR3: TGTGCCAGTAGTACCCGACAGGGGGGTTATCAGCCCCAGCATTTT.

The V and J genes are TRBV20-1 and TRBJ2-3; no clear D. Germline lookup yields CDR1 DFQATT and CDR2 SNEGSKA (reference sequence). V dropped 6 bases and J dropped 6 bases, with 7 bases sitting between them. CDR3 length equals 10 residues. The CDR3 DNA reads as TGCAGTGCCCGTGTCGATACGCAGTATTTT. Translation: CSARVDTQYF.

This clone was observed a single time. The J gene is TRBJ2-1, the V gene TRBV5-4; 9 nucleotides agree with TRBD2. From germline, CDR1 is SGHNT and CDR2 YYREEE (reference sequence). The V and J ends lost 3 bases and 12 bases, in that order; junction bases with no gene match: 16. This CDR3 has 16 amino acids. The CDR3 nucleotides are TGTGCCAGCAGCTCCGAGATTGGGACTAGCCCCACGGGGCAGTTCTTC. This gives the protein CASSSEIGTSPTGQFF.

CDR3 DNA: TGTGCCAGCAGCTCGAACAGGGGGCTGGGGACCCAGTACTTC. It specifies CASSSNRGLGTQYF. The chain uses TRBV7-9 and TRBJ2-5; 9 positions agree with TRBD1. CDR1 and CDR2 (germline): SEHNR, FQNEAQ (reference sequence). The J segment lost 7 bases and the V segment lost 4 bases, leaving 7 bases of the junction unmatched. This CDR3 has 14 residues.